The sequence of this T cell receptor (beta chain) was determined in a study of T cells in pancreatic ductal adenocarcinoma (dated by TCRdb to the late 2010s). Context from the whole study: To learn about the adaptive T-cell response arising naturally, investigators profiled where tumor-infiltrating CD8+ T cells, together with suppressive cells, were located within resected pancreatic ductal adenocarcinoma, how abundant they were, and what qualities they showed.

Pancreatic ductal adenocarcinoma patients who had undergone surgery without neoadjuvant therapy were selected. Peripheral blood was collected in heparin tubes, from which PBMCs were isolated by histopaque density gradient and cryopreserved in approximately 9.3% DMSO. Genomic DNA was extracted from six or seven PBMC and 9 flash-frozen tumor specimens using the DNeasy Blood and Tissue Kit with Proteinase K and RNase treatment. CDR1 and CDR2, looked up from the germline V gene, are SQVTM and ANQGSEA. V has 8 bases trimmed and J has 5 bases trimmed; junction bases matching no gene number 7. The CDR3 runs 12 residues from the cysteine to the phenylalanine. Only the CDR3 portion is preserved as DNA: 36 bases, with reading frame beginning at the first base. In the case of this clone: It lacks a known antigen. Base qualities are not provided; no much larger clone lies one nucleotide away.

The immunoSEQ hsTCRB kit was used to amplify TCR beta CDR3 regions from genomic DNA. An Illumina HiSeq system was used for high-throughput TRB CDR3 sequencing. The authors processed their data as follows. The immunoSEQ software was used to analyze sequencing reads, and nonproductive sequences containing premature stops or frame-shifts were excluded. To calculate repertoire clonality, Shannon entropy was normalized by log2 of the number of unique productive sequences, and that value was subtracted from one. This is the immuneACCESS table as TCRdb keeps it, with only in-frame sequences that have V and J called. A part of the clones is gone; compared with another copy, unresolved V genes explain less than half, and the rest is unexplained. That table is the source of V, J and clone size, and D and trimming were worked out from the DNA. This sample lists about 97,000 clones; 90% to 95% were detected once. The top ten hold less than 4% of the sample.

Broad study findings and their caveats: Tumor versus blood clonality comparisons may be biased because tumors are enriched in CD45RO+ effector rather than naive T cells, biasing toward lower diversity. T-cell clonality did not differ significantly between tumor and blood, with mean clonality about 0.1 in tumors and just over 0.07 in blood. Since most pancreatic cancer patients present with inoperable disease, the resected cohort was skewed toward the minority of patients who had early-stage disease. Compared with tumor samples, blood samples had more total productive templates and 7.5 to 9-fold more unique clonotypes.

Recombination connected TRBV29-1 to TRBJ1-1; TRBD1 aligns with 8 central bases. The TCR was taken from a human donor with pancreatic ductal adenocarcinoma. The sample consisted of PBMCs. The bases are TGCAGCTGTGACAGGGGTCGAACTGAAGCTTTCTTT. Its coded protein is CSCDRGRTEAFF. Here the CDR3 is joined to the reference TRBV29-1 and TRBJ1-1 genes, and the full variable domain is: SAVISQKPSRDICQRGTSLTIQCQVDSQVTMMFWYRQQPGQSLTLIATANQGSEATYESGFVIDKFPISRPNLTFSTLTVSNMSPEDSSIYLCSCDRGRTEAFFGQGTRLTVV.